These 17 T cell receptor beta chains originate from one sample sequenced in a study of post-analysis software for immune sequencing data. General observations from the study: In patients, TRBV5-6, TRBV5-1 and TRBV20-1 belonged to five or six TRBV segments found more frequently than in controls.

The authors incorporated unique molecular identifiers into the TCR beta cDNA libraries. TCRdb re-called the PCR reads through MiXCR, storing one row per CDR3 protein. The repertoire holds hundreds of thousands of distinct CDR3 sequences, 55% to 70% seen once, with around 11% in the top ten. The antigens of these receptors remain unknown. Sequencing was performed on blood. All receptors come from a girl aged 2-10 years with multiple sclerosis.

This chain uses TRBV12-3 or TRBV12-4 with TRBJ2-1, with 7 bases that match TRBD2. The CDR3 is made up of 13 amino acids. With 6 bases clipped from V and 8 bases from J, the junction kept 7 bases outside the gene matches. The DNA of the CDR3 is TGTGCCAGCAGGCAAACTAGCGTCGATGAGCAGTTCTTC. Translation: CASRQTSVDEQFF.

The chain recombines TRBV30 with TRBJ1-4; TRBD1 agrees at 7 bases. Per germline, CDR1 GTSNPN and CDR2 SVGIG (reference sequence). There are 15 residues in the CDR3. With V trimmed by 3 bases and J by 0 bases, 4 bases remained unmatched. The CDR3 region is CAWSPGTATNEKLFF. The CDR3 nucleotides are TGTGCCTGGAGCCCCGGGACAGCAACTAATGAAAAACTGTTTTTT.

The chain combines TRBV11-2 with TRBJ2-1; D gene ambiguous. Germline V gene sequence: CDR1 SGHAT, CDR2 FQNNGV. The V end was cut by 2 bases, the J end by 3 bases, with 8 bases between. This CDR3 contains 14 residues. The CDR3 DNA sequence: TGTGCCAGCAGCTTAATCAGCAACTACAATGAGCAGTTCTTC. Protein sequence: CASSLISNYNEQFF.

The chain couples TRBV11-2 to TRBJ2-7; the D gene is possibly TRBD1 (6 bases). V was trimmed by 4 bases and J by 0 bases, leaving 13 bases between them. The germline V gene encodes CDR1 SGHAT and CDR2 FQNNGV. The CDR3 is 15 amino acids. The CDR3 reads CASSSNTGISYEQYF. The CDR3 region has the DNA TGTGCCAGCAGCTCAAATACAGGGATCTCCTACGAGCAGTACTTC.

The rearrangement links TRBV20-1 to TRBJ1-2; D perhaps matches TRBD1 (5 bases). The V end lost 7 bases, the J end lost 2 bases, and 14 bases lay between the germline ends. The CDR3 length is 13 residues. From germline, CDR1 is DFQATT and CDR2 SNEGSKA (reference sequence). CDR3 nucleotide sequence: TGCAGTGTCCATCAAACAGGAAACTATGGCTACACCTTC. Translation gives CSVHQTGNYGYTF.

V and J are TRBV12-3 or TRBV12-4 and TRBJ2-3; 7 bases match TRBD2. This CDR3 has 16 residues. V shed 5 bases and J 4 bases; nucleotides not matched to a gene: 12. This CDR3 is CASSPSVRGSSDTQYF. The DNA for the CDR3 is TGTGCCAGCAGTCCCTCAGTGCGCGGGAGTTCAGATACGCAGTATTTT.

The rearrangement uses TRBV7-3 and TRBJ2-5, with TRBD2 as a possible D gene (6 bases). The last part of the DNA fits TRBJ2-7 better; the J call may be wrong. This CDR3 is 14 amino acids long. The germline CDR1 and CDR2 sequences are SGHTA and FQGTGA. CDR3 DNA sequence: TGTGCCAGCAGCTTAAATCGGGAGTCTTCCGAGCAGTACTTC. This gives the protein CASSLNRESSEQYF.

In this sample, this clonotype turned up many times. The chain couples TRBV13 to TRBJ1-2; D may be TRBD1 (6 bases). Germline loops: CDR1 PRHDT, CDR2 FYEKMQ (reference sequence). V gave up 5 bases and J gave up 6 bases, with 13 bases separating them. The CDR3 is made up of 13 amino acids. CDR3 sequence reads: CASSPWDIHGYTF. The CDR3 DNA reads as TGTGCCAGCAGCCCTTGGGACATCCATGGCTACACCTTC.

The J gene is TRBJ1-1, the V gene TRBV2; the match to TRBD1 covers 10 bases. CDR1 and CDR2 from the germline V gene are SNHLY and FYNNEI. The CDR3 contains 15 residues. After removal of 4 bases from V and 7 bases from J, the junction contained 9 bases not matched to a gene. The CDR3 nucleotides read TGTGCCAGCAGTGGAACTGCCGGGACAGGGGATGAAGCTTTCTTT. Amino acids: CASSGTAGTGDEAFF.

The chain links TRBV7-9 to TRBJ2-5; D perhaps matches TRBD2 (6 bases). CDR1 is SEHNR and CDR2 is FQNEAQ in the germline V gene (reference sequence). V was clipped by 0 bases and J by 4 bases, with 18 bases between them. The CDR3 runs 17 residues. The CDR3 loop is CASSLAGRGVAGETQYF. CDR3 nucleotides: TGTGCCAGCAGCTTAGCAGGCCGCGGGGTGGCAGGAGAGACCCAGTACTTC.

The V call is TRBV4-1, the J call TRBJ1-6; possible D gene TRBD1, 6 bases. The germline V gene has CDR1 MGHRA and CDR2 YSYEKL. Trimming pared 4 bases from V and 7 bases from J, leaving 8 bases between. The CDR3 is made up of 13 amino acids. The CDR3 loop reads CASSLGQNSPLHF. In DNA, the CDR3 is TGCGCCAGCAGCCTAGGACAGAATTCACCCCTCCACTTT.

This clonotype was observed a few times. The rearrangement uses TRBV29-1 and TRBJ1-1; 8 bases fit TRBD1. The CDR3 consists of 13 residues. V gave up 4 bases and J gave up 1 base; unmatched junction bases: 2. Germline lookup yields CDR1 SQVTM and CDR2 ANQGSEA. CDR3 nucleotides: TGCAGCGTTGTCGGGACAGGGAACACTGAAGCTTTCTTT. Its protein is CSVVGTGNTEAFF.

In its sample, this clonotype was seen a few times. The genes are TRBV5-4 and TRBJ2-1; 7 bases align to TRBD2. Germline values: CDR1 SGHNT, CDR2 YYREEE (reference sequence). The V segment lost 3 bases and the J segment 2 bases; nucleotides outside the gene matches: 8. The CDR3 has 16 amino acids. CDR3 nucleotide sequence: TGTGCCAGCAGCTCTGAAGGACTAGGTACCTACAATGAGCAGTTCTTC. Its protein product is CASSSEGLGTYNEQFF.

The rearrangement links TRBV7-2 to TRBJ2-1, with TRBD1 matching 7 bases. This CDR3 contains 14 residues. Germline CDR1 reads SGHTA; CDR2 reads FQGNSA. The J segment lost 8 bases and the V segment lost 0 bases, leaving 4 bases of the junction unmatched. This CDR3 reads CASSLAKGAHEQFF. The CDR3 DNA sequence: TGTGCCAGCAGCTTAGCAAAGGGGGCACATGAGCAGTTCTTC.

This sequence joins TRBV30 and TRBJ2-7, with 9 bases aligning to TRBD1. Near its end, the DNA agrees better with TRBJ2-5, so the J call may be wrong. This CDR3 has 14 residues. The germline V gene has CDR1 GTSNPN and CDR2 SVGIG (reference sequence). DNA of the CDR3: TGTGCCTGGAGTGTAGGGGACAGGGCGGAGACCCAGTACTTC. Translation gives CAWSVGDRAETQYF.

The chain is built from TRBV7-6 and TRBJ2-1; perhaps TRBD2 as D (6 bases). This CDR3 contains 15 residues. CDR1 is SGHVS and CDR2 is FNYEAQ in the germline V gene. V lost 3 bases to trimming and J lost 9 bases, with 18 bases between them. The chain's CDR3 is CASSFGGPRSGEQFF. DNA for the CDR3: TGTGCCAGCAGCTTTGGAGGGCCCCGCTCTGGTGAGCAGTTCTTC.

This chain connects TRBV2 to TRBJ2-3; D possibly uses TRBD1 or TRBD2 (6 bases each). The CDR3 is 14 amino acids. Germline V gene sequence: CDR1 SNHLY, CDR2 FYNNEI. V was pared by 7 bases and J by 3 bases, with 14 bases between. CDR3 nucleotide sequence: TGTGCCAGCAAGGGGGGCGGTCTAACAGATACGCAGTATTTT. This encodes CASKGGGLTDTQYF.